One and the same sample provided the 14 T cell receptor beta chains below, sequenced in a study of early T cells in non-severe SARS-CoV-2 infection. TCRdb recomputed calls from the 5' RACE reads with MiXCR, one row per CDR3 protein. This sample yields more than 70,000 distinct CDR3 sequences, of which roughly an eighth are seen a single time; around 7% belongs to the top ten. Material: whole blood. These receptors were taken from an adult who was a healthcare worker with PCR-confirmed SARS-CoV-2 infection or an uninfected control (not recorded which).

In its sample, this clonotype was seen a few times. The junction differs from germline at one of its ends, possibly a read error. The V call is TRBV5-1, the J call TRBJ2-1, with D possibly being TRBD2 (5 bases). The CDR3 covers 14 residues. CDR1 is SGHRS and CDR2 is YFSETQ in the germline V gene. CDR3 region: CASRGGSSNNEQFF. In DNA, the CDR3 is TGCGCCAGCAGAGGAGGTAGCTCCAACAATGAGCAGTTCTTC.

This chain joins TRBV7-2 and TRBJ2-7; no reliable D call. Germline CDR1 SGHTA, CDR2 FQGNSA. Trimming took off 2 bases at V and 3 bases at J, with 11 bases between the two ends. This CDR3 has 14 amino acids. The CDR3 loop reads CASSLPSEVYEQYF. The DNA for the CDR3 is TGTGCCAGCAGCTTACCCAGTGAAGTCTACGAGCAGTACTTC.

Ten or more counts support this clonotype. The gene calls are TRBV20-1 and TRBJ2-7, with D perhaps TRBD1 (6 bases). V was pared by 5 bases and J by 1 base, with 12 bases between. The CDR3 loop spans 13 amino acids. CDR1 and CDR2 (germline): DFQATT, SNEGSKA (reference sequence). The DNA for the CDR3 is TGCAGTGCTTTATGGACAGAGTCCTACGAGCAGTACTTC. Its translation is CSALWTESYEQYF.

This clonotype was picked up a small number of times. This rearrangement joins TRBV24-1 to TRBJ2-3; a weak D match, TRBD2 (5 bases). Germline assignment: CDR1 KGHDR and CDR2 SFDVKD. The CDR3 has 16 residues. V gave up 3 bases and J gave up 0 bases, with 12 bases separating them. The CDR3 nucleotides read TGTGCCACCAGTGATAGGTCGGACTCTAGCACAGATACGCAGTATTTT. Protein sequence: CATSDRSDSSTDTQYF.

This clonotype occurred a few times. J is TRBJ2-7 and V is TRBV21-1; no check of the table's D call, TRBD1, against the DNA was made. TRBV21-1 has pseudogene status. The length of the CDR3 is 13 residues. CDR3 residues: CASSNDLPVEQYF. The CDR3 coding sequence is TGTGCCAGCAGCAACGACCTCCCTGTCGAGCAGTACTTC.

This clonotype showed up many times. The CDR3 nucleotides read TGTGCCAGCAGCTTTGGCAGACAAGAGACCCAGTACTTC. Encoded protein: CASSFGRQETQYF. The chain uses TRBV7-9 and TRBJ2-5; D unclear. V lost 3 bases, J lost 2 bases, and 7 bases lay in between. The CDR3 is made up of 13 amino acids. Germline V gene data show CDR1 as SEHNR and CDR2 as FQNEAQ (reference sequence).

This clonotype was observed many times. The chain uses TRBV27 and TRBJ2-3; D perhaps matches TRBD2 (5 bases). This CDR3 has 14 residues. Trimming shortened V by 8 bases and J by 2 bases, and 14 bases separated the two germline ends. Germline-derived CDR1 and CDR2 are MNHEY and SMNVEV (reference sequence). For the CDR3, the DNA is TGTGCCAGCTCCATCCGGGATCACACAGATACGCAGTATTTT. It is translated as CASSIRDHTDTQYF.

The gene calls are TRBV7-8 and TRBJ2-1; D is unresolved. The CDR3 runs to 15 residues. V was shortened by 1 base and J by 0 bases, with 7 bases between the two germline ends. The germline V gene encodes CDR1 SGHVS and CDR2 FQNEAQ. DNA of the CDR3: TGTGCCAGCAGCTTAGTCTTTAGCTCCTACAATGAGCAGTTCTTC. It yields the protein CASSLVFSSYNEQFF.

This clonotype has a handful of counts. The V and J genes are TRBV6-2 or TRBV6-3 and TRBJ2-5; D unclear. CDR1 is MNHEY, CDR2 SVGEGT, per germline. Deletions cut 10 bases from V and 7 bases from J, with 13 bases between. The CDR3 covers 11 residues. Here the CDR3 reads CATIILGTQYF. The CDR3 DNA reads TGTGCCACCATCATCTTAGGGACCCAGTACTTC.

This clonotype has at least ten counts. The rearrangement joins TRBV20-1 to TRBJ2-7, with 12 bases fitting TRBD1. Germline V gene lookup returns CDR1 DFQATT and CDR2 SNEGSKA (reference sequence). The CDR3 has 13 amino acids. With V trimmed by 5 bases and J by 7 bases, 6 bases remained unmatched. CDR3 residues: CSALGQGAKEQYF. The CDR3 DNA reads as TGCAGTGCTCTGGGACAGGGGGCGAAAGAGCAGTACTTC.

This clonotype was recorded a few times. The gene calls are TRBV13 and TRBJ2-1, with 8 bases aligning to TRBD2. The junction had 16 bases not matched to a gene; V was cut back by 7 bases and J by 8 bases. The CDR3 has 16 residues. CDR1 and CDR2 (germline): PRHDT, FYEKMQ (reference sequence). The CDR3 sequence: CASTPWMAGGLYEQFF. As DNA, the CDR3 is TGTGCCAGCACCCCGTGGATGGCGGGAGGCCTCTATGAGCAGTTCTTC.

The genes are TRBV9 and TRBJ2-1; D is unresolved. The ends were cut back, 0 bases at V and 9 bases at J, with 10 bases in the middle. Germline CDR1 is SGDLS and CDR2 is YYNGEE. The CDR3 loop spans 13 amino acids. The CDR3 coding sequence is TGTGCCAGCAGCGTAGCTCGGAGCACTGAGCAGTTCTTC. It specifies CASSVARSTEQFF.

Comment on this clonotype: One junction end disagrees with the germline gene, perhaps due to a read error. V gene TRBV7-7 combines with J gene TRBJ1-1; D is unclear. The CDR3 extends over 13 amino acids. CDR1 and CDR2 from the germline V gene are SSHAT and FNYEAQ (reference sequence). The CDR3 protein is CASSSLLGTEAFF. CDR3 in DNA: TGTGCTAGCAGCTCACTTTTAGGCACTGAAGCTTTCTTT.

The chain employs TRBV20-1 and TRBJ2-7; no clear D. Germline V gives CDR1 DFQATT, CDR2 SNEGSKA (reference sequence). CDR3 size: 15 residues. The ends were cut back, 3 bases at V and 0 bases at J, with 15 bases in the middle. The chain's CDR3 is CSARAPGSSSYEQYF. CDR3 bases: TGCAGTGCTAGGGCCCCTGGATCTTCCTCCTACGAGCAGTACTTC.